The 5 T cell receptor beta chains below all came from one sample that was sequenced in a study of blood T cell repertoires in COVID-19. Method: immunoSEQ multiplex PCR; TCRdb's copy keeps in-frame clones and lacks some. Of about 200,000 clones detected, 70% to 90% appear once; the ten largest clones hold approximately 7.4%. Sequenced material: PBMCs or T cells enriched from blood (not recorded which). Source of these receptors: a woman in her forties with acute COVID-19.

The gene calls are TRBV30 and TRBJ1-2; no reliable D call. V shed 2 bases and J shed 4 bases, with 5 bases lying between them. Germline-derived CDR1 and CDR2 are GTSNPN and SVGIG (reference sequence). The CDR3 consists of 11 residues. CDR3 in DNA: TGTGCCTGGAGTTTATCCTATGGCTACACCTTC. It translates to CAWSLSYGYTF.

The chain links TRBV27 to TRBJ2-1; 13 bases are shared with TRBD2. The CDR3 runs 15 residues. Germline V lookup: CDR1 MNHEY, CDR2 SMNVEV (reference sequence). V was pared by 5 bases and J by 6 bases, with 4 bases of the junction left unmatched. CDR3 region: CASSRTSGSLNEQFF. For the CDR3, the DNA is TGTGCCAGCAGTCGGACTAGCGGGAGTCTCAATGAGCAGTTCTTC.

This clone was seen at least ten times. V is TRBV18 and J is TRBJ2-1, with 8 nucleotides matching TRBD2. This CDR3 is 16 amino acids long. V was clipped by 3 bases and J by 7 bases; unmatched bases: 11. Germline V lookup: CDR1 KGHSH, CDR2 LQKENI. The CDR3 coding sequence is TGTGCCAGCTCACCCCCCGTCCCGGGGGGGCCAAATGAGCAGTTCTTC. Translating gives CASSPPVPGGPNEQFF.

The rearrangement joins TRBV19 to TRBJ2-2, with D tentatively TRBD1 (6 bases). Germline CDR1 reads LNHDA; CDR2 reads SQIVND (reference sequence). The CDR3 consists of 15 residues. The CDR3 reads CATYRVNANTGELFF. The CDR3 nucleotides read TGTGCGACGTACAGGGTAAATGCGAACACCGGGGAGCTGTTTTTT.

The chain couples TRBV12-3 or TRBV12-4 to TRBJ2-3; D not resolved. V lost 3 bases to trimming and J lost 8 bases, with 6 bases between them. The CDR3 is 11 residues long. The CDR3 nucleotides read TGTGCCAGCAGTTTCCTAGGTACGCAGTATTTT. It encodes CASSFLGTQYF.